Only a few counts were recorded for the clone carrying this T cell receptor beta chain. Its target is not known. Sample time point: week 23, last vaccination. Every vaccine dose comprised 300 ug of mutant IDH1 20-mer peptide plus topical imiquimod. The sample originates from a study of a mutant IDH1 vaccine in newly diagnosed glioma. Looking at the study overall: Eight vaccinations went to patients in weeks 1, 3, 5, 7, 11, 15, 19, 23. Before enrollment, patients got radiotherapy alone, temozolomide alone, or mostly the combination.

Data came from immunoSEQ multiplex PCR; TCRdb stores just in-frame clones and leaves some out. The data contain tens of thousands of clones, around 80% of them seen just once; the ten biggest clones take up around 8%. Germline CDR1 and CDR2: MGHRA and YSYEKL. V gave up 1 base and J gave up 4 bases; unmatched junction bases: 2. The CDR3 spans 15 residues. Findings and limits, study-wide: Pseudoprogression looked unconnected to shifts in top peripheral T cell clonotypes. A vaccine-induced immune response developed in around 94% of the patients.

The chain couples TRBV4-1 to TRBJ1-5; TRBD1 agrees at 9 bases. This sample comprised PBMCs, obtained from a glioma patient whose treatment included an IDH1 peptide vaccine. The sequence was collected from a woman aged 18-29 years with glioma. This CDR3 is CASSQGQGVNQPQHF. CDR3 in DNA: TGCGCCAGCAGCCAAGGACAGGGGGTAAATCAGCCCCAGCATTTT.